The T cell receptor beta chain under discussion was sequenced for a study of control samples from healthy donors and cancer patients. Clones were read by immunoSEQ multiplex PCR, and TCRdb kept only the in-frame ones, dropping some. The sample lists around 80,000 clones, around nine tenths occurring once. V shed 0 bases and J shed 6 bases, with 13 bases lying between them. Germline V gene data show CDR1 as SEHNR and CDR2 as FQNEAQ (reference sequence). The CDR3 runs to 15 residues. The sequenced material came from blood. This TCR was recovered from a man aged 50-59 years in good health. V usage is TRBV7-9 and J usage is TRBJ2-3; D might be TRBD1 or TRBD2, each matching 5 bases. The CDR3: CASSLAGERWDTQYF. CDR3 coding DNA: TGTGCCAGCAGCTTAGCGGGGGAGCGGTGGGATACGCAGTATTTT.